This T cell receptor (beta chain) was recorded in a study of human T cells and chemical hapten exposure. For the study at large: Per-sample variation in TCR yield stemmed mainly from small pooled library volume differences.

Time point noted: patch test 1, 2 weeks after DPC sensitization. The treatment is: therapeutic diphenylcyclopropenone sensitization with weekly scalp DPC. The CDR3 covers 15 residues. Germline CDR1 reads SEHNR; CDR2 reads FQNEAQ (reference sequence). The V gene end was trimmed by 4 bases and the J gene end by 8 bases; junction bases not matched to a gene: 6. This clonotype was counted a few times. TCRdb ran MiXCR on the RACE reads and lists one entry per CDR3 protein. The data hold 70,000 to 75,000 distinct CDR3 sequences, with 32% observed a single time. The sequences come from whole blood, collected in connection with sensitization to the hapten diphenylcyclopropenone (DPC). V and J are TRBV7-9 and TRBJ1-4; 11 nucleotides line up with TRBD1. This TCR derives from a man in his forties with alopecia areata. Some clones in this sample may be carry-over from other donors' samples. Here the CDR3 DNA reads TGTGCCAGCAGCTCCTGGACAGGGGGCGGAGAAAAACTGTTTTTT. This gives the protein CASSSWTGGGEKLFF.